Listed below are T cell receptor beta chains from one sample, sequenced in a study of vaccination and CD4 T cells after COVID-19. What these receptors recognize is not known. A single record per CDR3 protein comes from TCRdb applying MiXCR to the PCR reads. The sample contains approximately 21,000 distinct CDR3 sequences, roughly 47% of which appear only once. The specimen was CD4+ T cells from blood, cultured in vitro, collected before SARS-CoV-2 vaccination. These receptors all stem from a human donor who had recovered from COVID-19. The CDR3 runs from the conserved cysteine through the conserved F or W. D genes are given only for firm matches.

d_gene: NA
j_gene: TRBJ2-3
v_gene: TRBV6-2/TRBV6-3
CDR3aa: CASRALTDTQYF

d_gene: TRBD1
j_gene: TRBJ1-1
v_gene: TRBV28
CDR3aa: CASSSGQGALAFF

d_gene: NA
j_gene: TRBJ2-7
v_gene: TRBV27
CDR3aa: CASSLKGTVETYEQYF

d_gene: NA
j_gene: TRBJ1-2
v_gene: TRBV19
CDR3aa: CARMKERSGYTF

d_gene: TRBD2
j_gene: TRBJ2-2
v_gene: TRBV7-2
CDR3aa: CASRKERGENTGELFF

d_gene: NA
j_gene: TRBJ1-2
v_gene: TRBV18
CDR3aa: CASSPRGSGNYGYTF

d_gene: NA
j_gene: TRBJ2-7
v_gene: TRBV15
CDR3aa: CATSRDSLGLSNF

d_gene: NA
j_gene: TRBJ1-1
v_gene: TRBV20-1
CDR3aa: CSARYGNTEAFF

d_gene: NA
j_gene: TRBJ2-1
v_gene: TRBV20-1
CDR3aa: CSAKDTYNEQFF

d_gene: TRBD1
j_gene: TRBJ1-1
v_gene: TRBV7-8
CDR3aa: CASSLAKQGASVGSTEAFF

d_gene: NA
j_gene: TRBJ1-4
v_gene: TRBV27
CDR3aa: CASSLRGGEKLFF